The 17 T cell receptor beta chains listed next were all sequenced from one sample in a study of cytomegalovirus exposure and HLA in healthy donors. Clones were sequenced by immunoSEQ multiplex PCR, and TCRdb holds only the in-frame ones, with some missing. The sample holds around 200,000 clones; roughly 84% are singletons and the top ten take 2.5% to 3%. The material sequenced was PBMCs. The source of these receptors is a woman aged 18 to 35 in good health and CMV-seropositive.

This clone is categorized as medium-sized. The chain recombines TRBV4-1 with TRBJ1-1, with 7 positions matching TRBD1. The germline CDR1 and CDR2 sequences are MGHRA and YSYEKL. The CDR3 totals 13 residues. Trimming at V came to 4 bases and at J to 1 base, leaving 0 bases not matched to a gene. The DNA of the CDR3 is TGCGCCAGCAGCCGGACAGGGAACACTGAAGCTTTCTTT. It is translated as CASSRTGNTEAFF.

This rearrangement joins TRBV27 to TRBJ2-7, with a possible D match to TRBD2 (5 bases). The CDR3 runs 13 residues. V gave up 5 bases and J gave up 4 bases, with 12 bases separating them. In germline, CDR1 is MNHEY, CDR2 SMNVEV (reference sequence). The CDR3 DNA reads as TGTGCCAGCAGTGACATCCGGGGTTACGAGCAGTACTTC. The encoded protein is CASSDIRGYEQYF.

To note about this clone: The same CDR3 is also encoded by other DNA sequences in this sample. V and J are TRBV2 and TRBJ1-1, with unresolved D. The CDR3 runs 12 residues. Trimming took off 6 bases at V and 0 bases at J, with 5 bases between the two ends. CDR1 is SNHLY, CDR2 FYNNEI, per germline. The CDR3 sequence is CASRTVNTEAFF. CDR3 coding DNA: TGTGCCAGCAGAACAGTGAACACTGAAGCTTTCTTT.

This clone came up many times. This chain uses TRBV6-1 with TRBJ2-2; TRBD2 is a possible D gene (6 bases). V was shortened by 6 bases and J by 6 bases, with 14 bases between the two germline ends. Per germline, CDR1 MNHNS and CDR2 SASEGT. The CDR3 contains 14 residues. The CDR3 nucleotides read TGTGCCAGCAGCCGGAAAGCGGGCGCCGGGGAGCTGTTTTTT. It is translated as CASSRKAGAGELFF.

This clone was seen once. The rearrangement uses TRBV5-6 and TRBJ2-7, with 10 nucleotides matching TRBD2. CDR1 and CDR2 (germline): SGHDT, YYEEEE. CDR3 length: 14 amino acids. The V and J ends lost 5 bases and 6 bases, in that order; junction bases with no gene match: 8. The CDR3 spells CASRRSGGALEQYF. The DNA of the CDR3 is TGTGCCAGCAGACGGAGCGGGGGGGCCCTCGAGCAGTACTTC.

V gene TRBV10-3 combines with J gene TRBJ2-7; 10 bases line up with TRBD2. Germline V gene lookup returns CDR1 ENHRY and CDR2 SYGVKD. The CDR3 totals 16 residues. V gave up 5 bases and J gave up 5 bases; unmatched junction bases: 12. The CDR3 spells CAISPVGTSGANEQYF. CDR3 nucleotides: TGTGCCATCAGTCCCGTGGGAACTAGCGGGGCCAACGAGCAGTACTTC.

For the CDR3, the DNA is TGTGCCAGCAGCTCCGGGGGGCCCAAAGAGACCCAGTACTTC. This translates into CASSSGGPKETQYF. The chain recombines TRBV11-3 with TRBJ2-5, with a possible D match to TRBD2 (7 bases). V lost 4 bases and J 3 bases, leaving 12 bases between the germline ends. Looked up from germline, CDR1 is SGHNT and CDR2 is YENEEA. This CDR3 has 14 amino acids. The complete variable domain, with remaining parts taken from reference TRBV11-3 and TRBJ2-5, reads EAGVVQSPRYKIIEKKQPVAFWCNPISGHNTLYWYLQNLGQGPELLIRYENEEAVDDSQLPKDRFSAERLKGVDSTLKIQPAELGDSAVYLCASSSGGPKETQYFGPGTRLLVL.

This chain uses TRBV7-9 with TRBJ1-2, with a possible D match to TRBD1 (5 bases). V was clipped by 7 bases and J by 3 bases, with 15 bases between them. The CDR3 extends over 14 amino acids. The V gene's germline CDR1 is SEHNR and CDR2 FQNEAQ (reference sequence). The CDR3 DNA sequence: TGTGCCAGCACCATGAGGACGGGGGACTATGGCTACACCTTC. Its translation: CASTMRTGDYGYTF. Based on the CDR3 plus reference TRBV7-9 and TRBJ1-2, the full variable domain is DTGVSQNPRHKITKRGQNVTFRCDPISEHNRLYWYRQTLGQGPEFLTYFQNEAQLEKSRLLSDRFSAERPKGSFSTLEIQRTEQGDSAMYLCASTMRTGDYGYTFGSGTRLTVV.

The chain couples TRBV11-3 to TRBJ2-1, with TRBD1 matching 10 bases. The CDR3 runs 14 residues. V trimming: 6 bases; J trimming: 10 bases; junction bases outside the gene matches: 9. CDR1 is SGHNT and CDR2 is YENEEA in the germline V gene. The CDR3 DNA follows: TGTGCCAGCAGTCCGGGACAGGGGACGAGGGAGCAGTTCTTC. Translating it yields CASSPGQGTREQFF.

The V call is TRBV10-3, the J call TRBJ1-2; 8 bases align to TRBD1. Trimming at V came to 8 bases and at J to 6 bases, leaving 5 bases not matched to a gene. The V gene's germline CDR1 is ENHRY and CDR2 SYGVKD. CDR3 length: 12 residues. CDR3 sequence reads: CAIGQGADGYTF. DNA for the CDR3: TGTGCCATCGGGCAGGGGGCTGATGGCTACACCTTC.

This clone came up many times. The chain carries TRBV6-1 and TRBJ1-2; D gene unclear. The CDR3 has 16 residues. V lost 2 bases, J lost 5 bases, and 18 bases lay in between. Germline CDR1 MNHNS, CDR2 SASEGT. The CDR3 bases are TGTGCCAGCAGTGAACAGTACGGGGAGCCACGGTATGGCTACACCTTC. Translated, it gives CASSEQYGEPRYGYTF.

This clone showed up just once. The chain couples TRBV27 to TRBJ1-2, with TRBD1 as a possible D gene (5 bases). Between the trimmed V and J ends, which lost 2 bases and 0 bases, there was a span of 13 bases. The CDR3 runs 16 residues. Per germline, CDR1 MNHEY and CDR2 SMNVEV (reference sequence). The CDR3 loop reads CASSLGGLLPNYGYTF. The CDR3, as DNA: TGTGCCAGCAGTTTAGGGGGACTCCTTCCTAACTATGGCTACACCTTC.

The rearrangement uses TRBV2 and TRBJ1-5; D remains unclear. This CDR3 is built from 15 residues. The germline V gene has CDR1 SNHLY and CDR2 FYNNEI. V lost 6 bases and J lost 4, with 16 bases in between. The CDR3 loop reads CASRFEGALNQPQHF. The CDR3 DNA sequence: TGTGCCAGCAGATTTGAGGGTGCGTTGAATCAGCCCCAGCATTTT.

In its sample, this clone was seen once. The CDR3 loop is CASSSGLSGNEKLFF. The CDR3 nucleotides read TGCGCCAGCAGCTCCGGACTTTCGGGTAATGAAAAACTGTTTTTT. The gene calls are TRBV5-1 and TRBJ1-4; D ambiguous. Germline-derived CDR1 and CDR2 are SGHRS and YFSETQ. The CDR3 covers 15 residues. V gave up 3 bases and J gave up 4 bases, with 13 bases separating them.

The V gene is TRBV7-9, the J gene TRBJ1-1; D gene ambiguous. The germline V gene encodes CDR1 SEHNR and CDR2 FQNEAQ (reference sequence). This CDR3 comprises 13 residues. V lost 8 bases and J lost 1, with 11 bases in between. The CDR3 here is CASVPRENTEAFF. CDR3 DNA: TGTGCCAGCGTCCCGAGGGAGAACACTGAAGCTTTCTTT.

CDR3 sequence (DNA): TGCGCCAGCAGCCATGCTCTAGGTACAGATACGCAGTATTTT. This gives the protein CASSHALGTDTQYF. This chain connects TRBV4-1 to TRBJ2-3; no clear D. Trimming removed 3 bases at V and 3 bases at J, with 10 bases between. The CDR3 contains 14 residues. Germline V gene sequence: CDR1 MGHRA, CDR2 YSYEKL.

The CDR3 coding sequence is TGTGCCAGCAGTCCCTGGACAGGGGGGACCAATCAGCCCCAGCATTTT. Protein sequence: CASSPWTGGTNQPQHF. The chain joins TRBV27 to TRBJ1-5, with 10 bases that match TRBD1. This CDR3 contains 16 residues. V lost 5 bases, J lost 3 bases, and 7 bases stayed unmatched. CDR1 MNHEY and CDR2 SMNVEV come from the germline V gene (reference sequence).